This TCR beta chain came from a study of CD8 T cells in Susac syndrome. RNA amounts of roughly 0.45 to 1 ug underwent reverse transcription with random hexamers. A multiplex approach, immunoSEQ multiplex PCR, amplified TCR beta CDR3 across 54 Vbeta and 13 Jbeta. TCRdb recomputed calls from the immunoSEQ multiplex PCR reads with MiXCR, one row per CDR3 protein. The sample includes about 120,000 distinct CDR3 sequences, around 94% of them seen just once. Sequencing of TCR beta was carried out in blood CD8+ and CD4+ T cells. Controls were age- and sex-matched healthy donors. In contrast to the negatively isolated CD8+ and CD4+ T cells, TEMRA cells were FACS-enriched. The germline V and J ends were trimmed by 0 bases and 4 bases, with 6 bases remaining between them. CDR3 length equals 13 residues. Germline V gene sequence: CDR1 SNHLY, CDR2 FYNNEI.

Material for sequencing was CD4+ T cells from PBMCs. The TCR comes from a human donor in good health. This chain joins TRBV2 and TRBJ1-2; D is unresolved. CDR3 nucleotides: TGTGCCAGCAGTGAAGCTCCCCGCTATGGCTACACCTTC. Its protein is CASSEAPRYGYTF. The full variable domain, with the rest looked up from reference TRBV2 and TRBJ1-2, is EPEVTQTPSHQVTQMGQEVILRCVPISNHLYFYWYRQILGQKVEFLVSFYNNEISEKSEIFDDQFSVERPDGSNFTLKIRSTKLEDSAMYFCASSEAPRYGYTFGSGTRLTVV.